A selection of T cell receptor beta chains follows, all from one sample in a study of tumor and adjacent non-tumor tissue in lung cancer. TCRdb fed the multiplex PCR reads into MiXCR, producing one record per CDR3 protein. The table lists 81,000 or so distinct CDR3 sequences, approximately 79% of them singletons, with about 14% in the top ten. Sequencing was done on a sample of lung tumor tissue. The receptors stem from a woman aged 45-65 years with non-small cell lung cancer. The CDR3 runs from the conserved cysteine through the conserved F or W. The order of the fields is D gene, J gene, clone size, V gene, CDR3 protein, CDR3 DNA. D genes are given only for firm matches. Expanded clones are given a class, and other clones once, few, many or no size at all.

d_gene: TRBD2
j_gene: TRBJ2-3
abundance: NA
v_gene: TRBV29-1
CDR3aa: CNVKRTSGATDTQYF
CDR3nt: TGCAACGTGAAACGGACTAGCGGGGCCACGGATACGCAGTATTTT

d_gene: NA
j_gene: TRBJ2-7
abundance: few
v_gene: TRBV29-1
CDR3aa: CSVRIQDSGSYEQYF
CDR3nt: TGCAGCGTGCGAATCCAGGACAGTGGGTCCTACGAGCAATACTTC

d_gene: NA
j_gene: TRBJ2-7
abundance: NA
v_gene: TRBV6-1
CDR3aa: CVSSEEPGAGEHNF
CDR3nt: TGTGTCAGCAGTGAAGAGCCAGGGGCCGGAGAGCATAACTTC

d_gene: NA
j_gene: TRBJ2-7
abundance: NA
v_gene: TRBV28
CDR3aa: CVSSFWDQSYEQYF
CDR3nt: TGTGTCAGCAGTTTTTGGGATCAGTCTTACGAGCAGTACTTC

d_gene: NA
j_gene: TRBJ2-3
abundance: NA
v_gene: TRBV11-1
CDR3aa: CASRGTWIDTQYF
CDR3nt: TGTGCCAGCAGAGGGACATGGATTGACACGCAGTATTTT

d_gene: NA
j_gene: TRBJ2-1
abundance: NA
v_gene: TRBV29-1
CDR3aa: CSVKYTGRGNYYNEQFF
CDR3nt: TGCAGCGTTAAATATACGGGTCGGGGTAACTACTACAATGAGCAGTTCTTC

d_gene: TRBD2
j_gene: TRBJ2-1
abundance: NA
v_gene: TRBV20-1
CDR3aa: CSAELSGSFYNKQFF
CDR3nt: TGCAGTGCGGAACTTAGCGGGAGCTTCTACAATAAGCAGTTCTTC

d_gene: NA
j_gene: TRBJ2-5
abundance: NA
v_gene: TRBV6-5
CDR3aa: CACSRTSETQYF
CDR3nt: TGTGCCTGCAGTCGCACATCAGAGACCCAATACTTC

d_gene: NA
j_gene: TRBJ2-7
abundance: NA
v_gene: TRBV12-3/TRBV12-4
CDR3aa: CASSAGNQGKQYF
CDR3nt: TGTGCCAGCAGTGCAGGGAATCAGGGCAAGCAATACTTC

d_gene: NA
j_gene: TRBJ1-1
abundance: NA
v_gene: TRBV4-1
CDR3aa: CASSQDRYRANTVVFF
CDR3nt: TGCGCCAGCAGCCAAGATCGTTATAGGGCGAACACTGTAGTTTTCTTT

d_gene: NA
j_gene: TRBJ2-1
abundance: medium-sized
v_gene: TRBV6-5
CDR3aa: CASSYSGNNEQFF
CDR3nt: TGTGCCAGCAGTTACTCGGGAAACAATGAGCAGTTCTTC

d_gene: TRBD1
j_gene: TRBJ1-5
abundance: NA
v_gene: TRBV6-6
CDR3aa: CGSRQTGDAGQPQHF
CDR3nt: TGTGGCAGCAGACAGACAGGGGATGCAGGGCAGCCCCAGCATTTT

d_gene: NA
j_gene: TRBJ1-1
abundance: NA
v_gene: TRBV20-1
CDR3aa: CSLSPADLNTEAFF
CDR3nt: TGCAGTCTTTCACCTGCCGACTTGAACACTGAAGCTTTCTTT

d_gene: NA
j_gene: TRBJ1-5
abundance: once
v_gene: TRBV6-2/TRBV6-3
CDR3aa: CASASRGYGYQPQHF
CDR3nt: TGTGCCAGTGCGAGCCGGGGATATGGTTATCAGCCCCAGCATTTT

d_gene: TRBD2
j_gene: TRBJ2-3
abundance: NA
v_gene: TRBV4-2
CDR3aa: CASSQDVIIRGRADADTQYF
CDR3nt: TGTGCTAGCAGCCAAGATGTGATCATTAGAGGGAGGGCCGACGCAGATACGCAGTACTTT

d_gene: TRBD2
j_gene: TRBJ2-7
abundance: NA
v_gene: TRBV29-1
CDR3aa: CRAAGGYEQCF
CDR3nt: TGCAGAGCCGCGGGGGGCTACGAGCAGTGCTTC

d_gene: NA
j_gene: TRBJ1-5
abundance: NA
v_gene: TRBV6-1
CDR3aa: CASSNSNRPQHF
CDR3nt: TGTGCCAGCAGTAATAGTAATCGGCCCCAGCATTTT

d_gene: NA
j_gene: TRBJ2-7
abundance: NA
v_gene: TRBV6-5
CDR3aa: CANSPPGQTYKQYF
CDR3nt: TGTGCCAACAGTCCCCCTGGACAAACCTACAAGCAGTACTTC

d_gene: NA
j_gene: TRBJ2-5
abundance: NA
v_gene: TRBV29-1
CDR3aa: CGVEQQRQETQYF
CDR3nt: TGCGGCGTTGAACAACAGCGCCAAGAGACCCAGTACTTT

d_gene: NA
j_gene: TRBJ1-2
abundance: NA
v_gene: TRBV4-1
CDR3aa: CASSRPDSIHGYTF
CDR3nt: TGCGCCAGCAGCCGACCAGACTCGATACATGGCTACACTTTC

d_gene: TRBD1
j_gene: TRBJ1-4
abundance: NA
v_gene: TRBV10-1
CDR3aa: CASSESDREGATIEKLFF
CDR3nt: TGCGCCAGCAGTGAGTCAGACAGGGAGGGGGCAACTATTGAAAAACTGTTTTTT

d_gene: TRBD1
j_gene: TRBJ1-2
abundance: NA
v_gene: TRBV4-1
CDR3aa: CASSDPDRALYGYSF
CDR3nt: TGCGCCAGCAGCGACCCGGACAGGGCTCTCTATGGCTACAGCTTC

d_gene: NA
j_gene: TRBJ2-1
abundance: NA
v_gene: TRBV12-3/TRBV12-4
CDR3aa: CVSSLGGDNEQFF
CDR3nt: TGTGTCAGCAGTTTAGGTGGTGACAATGAGCAGTTCTTC

d_gene: NA
j_gene: TRBJ2-1
abundance: NA
v_gene: TRBV6-5
CDR3aa: CASSYSENNEQFF
CDR3nt: TGTGCCAGCAGTTACTCGGAAAACAACGAGCAGTTCTTC

d_gene: NA
j_gene: TRBJ2-1
abundance: NA
v_gene: TRBV29-1
CDR3aa: CSVDWVRNEQFF
CDR3nt: TGCAGCGTTGATTGGGTTAGGAATGAGCAGTTCTTC

d_gene: TRBD1
j_gene: TRBJ1-4
abundance: NA
v_gene: TRBV11-2
CDR3aa: CASSSIQGPNEKLFF
CDR3nt: TGTGCCAGCAGTTCAATACAGGGGCCTAATGAAAAACTGTTCTTT

d_gene: NA
j_gene: TRBJ2-7
abundance: NA
v_gene: TRBV6-1
CDR3aa: CASSGEYYEQYF
CDR3nt: TGTGCCAGCTCCGGTGAATACTACGAGCAGTACTTC

d_gene: NA
j_gene: TRBJ1-5
abundance: NA
v_gene: TRBV20-1
CDR3aa: CSARTPTGFGNQPQHF
CDR3nt: TGCAGCGCTAGAACCCCTACAGGGTTCGGCAATCAGCCCCAGCATTTT

d_gene: NA
j_gene: TRBJ2-3
abundance: NA
v_gene: TRBV4-2
CDR3aa: CASCQSQGGSGADTQYF
CDR3nt: TGTGCCAGCTGCCAATCGCAAGGGGGCAGCGGGGCAGATACGCAGTATTTT

d_gene: NA
j_gene: TRBJ1-1
abundance: NA
v_gene: TRBV28
CDR3aa: CASVTGSKGPDAFF
CDR3nt: TGCGCCAGCGTTACAGGGTCCAAGGGGCCTGATGCTTTCTTT

d_gene: TRBD1
j_gene: TRBJ2-7
abundance: NA
v_gene: TRBV6-1
CDR3aa: CTSSRDRGITYEQYF
CDR3nt: TGTACCAGCAGTAGGGACAGGGGAATCACGTACGAGCAGTACTTC

d_gene: NA
j_gene: TRBJ1-2
abundance: NA
v_gene: TRBV20-1
CDR3aa: CCAPPGGGGYGYTF
CDR3nt: TGCTGTGCTCCGCCGGGGGGAGGAGGATATGGCTACACCTTC

d_gene: NA
j_gene: TRBJ2-1
abundance: NA
v_gene: TRBV6-1
CDR3aa: CVSKSLTGSFMDEQFF
CDR3nt: TGTGTCAGCAAGAGCTTAACAGGGTCCTTTATGGATGAGCAGTTCTTC